This T cell receptor beta chain appears in the sequencing data of a study of blood T cells in healthy people across ages. Combining a sample-barcoded 5' primer with a J-beta primer mix, a second PCR ran for roughly 7 to 11 cycles. TCRdb redid the calling of the 5' RACE reads with MiXCR, one entry per CDR3 protein. The sample gives a few hundred thousand distinct CDR3 sequences, approximately 47% of which show up once; roughly 51% is in the top ten. The trim removed 1 base at V and 0 bases at J, leaving 8 bases unmatched. The CDR3 consists of 17 residues. Study observations and caveats: Lack of knowledge of donor CMV status possibly confounded expanded clonotype changes.

With regard to this clonotype: Its target is unknown.

Material: blood. The V gene is TRBV12-3 or TRBV12-4, the J gene TRBJ1-1; TRBD1 matches at 7 bases. The sequence was obtained from a man in his sixties in good health. CDR3 DNA: TGTGCCAGCAGTTTAGGACAGGGAGTGGTTATGAACACTGAAGCTTTCTTT. It specifies CASSLGQGVVMNTEAFF.